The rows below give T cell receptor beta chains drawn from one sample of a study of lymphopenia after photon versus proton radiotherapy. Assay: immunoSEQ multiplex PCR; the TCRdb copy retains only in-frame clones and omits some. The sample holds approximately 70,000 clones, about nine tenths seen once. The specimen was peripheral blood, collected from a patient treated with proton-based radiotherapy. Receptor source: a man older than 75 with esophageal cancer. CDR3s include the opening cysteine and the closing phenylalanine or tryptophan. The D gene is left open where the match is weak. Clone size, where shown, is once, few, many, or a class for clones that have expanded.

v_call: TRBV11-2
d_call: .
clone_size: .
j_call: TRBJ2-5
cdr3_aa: CASSLDGTDRETQYF
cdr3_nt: TGTGCCAGCAGCTTGGACGGGACGGACCGGGAGACCCAGTACTTC

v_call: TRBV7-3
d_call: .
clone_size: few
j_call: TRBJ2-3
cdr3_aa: CASSGGTHTDTQYF
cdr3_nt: TGTGCCAGCAGCGGGGGCACCCACACAGATACGCAGTATTTT

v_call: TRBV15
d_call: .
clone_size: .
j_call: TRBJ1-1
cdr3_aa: CATSRDFVPSGAFF
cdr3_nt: TGTGCCACCAGCAGAGATTTTGTCCCGAGCGGGGCTTTCTTT

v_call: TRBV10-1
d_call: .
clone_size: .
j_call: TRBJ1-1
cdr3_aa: CASSVGWAEAFF
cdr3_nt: TGCGCCAGCAGTGTGGGTTGGGCTGAAGCTTTCTTT

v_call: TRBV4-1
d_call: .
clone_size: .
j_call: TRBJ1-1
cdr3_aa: CASSQTLHAITLNTEAFF
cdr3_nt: TGCGCCAGCAGCCAAACCCTTCACGCCATTACTCTGAACACTGAAGCTTTCTTT

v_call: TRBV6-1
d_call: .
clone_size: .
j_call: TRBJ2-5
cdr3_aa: CASSAPAASLDRYQETQYF
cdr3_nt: TGTGCCAGCAGTGCCCCTGCCGCGTCCCTGGACAGATACCAAGAGACCCAGTACTTC

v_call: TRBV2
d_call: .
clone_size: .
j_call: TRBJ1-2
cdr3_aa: CASSERNYGYTF
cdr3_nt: TGTGCCAGCAGTGAGCGGAACTATGGCTACACCTTC

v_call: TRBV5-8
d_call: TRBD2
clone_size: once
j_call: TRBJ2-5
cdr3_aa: CASSLGTVAGETQYF
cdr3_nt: TGTGCCAGCAGCTTGGGGACTGTAGCGGGAGAGACCCAGTACTTC

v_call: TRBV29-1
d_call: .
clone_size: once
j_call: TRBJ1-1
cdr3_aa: CSVLKQENTEAFF
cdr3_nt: TGCAGCGTTCTCAAGCAGGAGAACACTGAAGCTTTCTTT

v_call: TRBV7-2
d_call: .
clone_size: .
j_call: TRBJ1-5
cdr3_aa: CASSLGPIWGSPQPQHF
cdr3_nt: TGTGCCAGCAGCTTAGGGCCGATATGGGGCAGTCCTCAGCCCCAGCATTTT

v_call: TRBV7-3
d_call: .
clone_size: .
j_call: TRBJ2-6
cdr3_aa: CASSTTGSGANVLTF
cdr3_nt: TGTGCCAGCAGCACAACAGGGTCTGGGGCCAACGTCCTGACTTTC

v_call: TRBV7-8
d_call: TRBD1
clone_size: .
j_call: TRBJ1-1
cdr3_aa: CASSGQVNTEAFF
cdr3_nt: TGTGCCAGCAGTGGACAGGTGAACACTGAAGCTTTCTTT

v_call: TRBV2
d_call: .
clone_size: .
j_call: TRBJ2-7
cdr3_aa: CASSTSRGPYEQYF
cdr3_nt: TGTGCCAGCAGCACGTCCAGGGGTCCCTACGAGCAGTACTTC

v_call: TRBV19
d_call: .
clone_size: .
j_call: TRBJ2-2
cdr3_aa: CASSRQALHGAGTGELFF
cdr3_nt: TGTGCCAGTAGTCGACAGGCCCTACACGGGGCGGGCACCGGGGAGCTGTTTTTT

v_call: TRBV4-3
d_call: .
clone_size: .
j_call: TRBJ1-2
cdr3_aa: CASSQDSSPYGYTF
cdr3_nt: TGCGCCAGCAGCCAAGATAGTTCTCCCTATGGCTACACCTTC

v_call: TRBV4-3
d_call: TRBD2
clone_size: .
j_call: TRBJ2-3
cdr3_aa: CASSQNPSGSSTDTQYF
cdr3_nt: TGCGCCAGCAGCCAGAACCCTAGCGGGAGCAGCACAGATACGCAGTATTTT

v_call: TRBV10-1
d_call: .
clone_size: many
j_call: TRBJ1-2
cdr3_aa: CASSGGQGLNYGYTF
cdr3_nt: TGCGCCAGCAGTGGTGGGCAGGGCCTAAACTATGGCTACACCTTC

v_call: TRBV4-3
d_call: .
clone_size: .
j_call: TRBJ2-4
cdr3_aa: CASSQDRVGGLSTRYF
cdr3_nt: TGCGCCAGCAGCCAAGATAGGGTCGGCGGACTATCCACGAGGTACTTC

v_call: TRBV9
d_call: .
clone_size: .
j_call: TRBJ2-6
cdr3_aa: CASSVRYSGANVLTF
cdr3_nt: TGTGCCAGCAGCGTTAGGTACTCTGGGGCCAACGTCCTGACTTTC

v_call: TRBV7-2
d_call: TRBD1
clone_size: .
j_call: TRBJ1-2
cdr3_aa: CASSFPGTGSGYTF
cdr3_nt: TGTGCCAGCAGCTTCCCCGGGACAGGGTCTGGCTACACCTTC

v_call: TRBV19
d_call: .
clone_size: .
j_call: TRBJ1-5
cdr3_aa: CASKRGGGSNQPQHF
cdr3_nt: TGTGCCAGTAAAAGGGGAGGGGGTAGCAATCAGCCCCAGCATTTT

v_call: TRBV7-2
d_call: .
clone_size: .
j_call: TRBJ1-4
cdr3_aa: CASSLGRNEKLFF
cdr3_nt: TGTGCCAGCAGCTTAGGACGTAATGAAAAACTGTTTTTT

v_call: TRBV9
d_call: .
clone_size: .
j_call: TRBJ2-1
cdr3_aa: CASSVAGLSRSYNEQFF
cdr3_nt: TGTGCCAGCAGCGTAGCTGGACTCTCCCGCTCCTACAATGAGCAGTTCTTC

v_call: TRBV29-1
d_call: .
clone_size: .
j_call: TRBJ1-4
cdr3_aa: CSVKVNEKLFF
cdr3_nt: TGCAGCGTAAAGGTTAATGAAAAACTGTTTTTT

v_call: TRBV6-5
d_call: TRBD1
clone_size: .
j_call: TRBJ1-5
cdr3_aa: CASSTLTGEGQPQHF
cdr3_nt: TGTGCCAGCAGTACCTTGACAGGGGAAGGGCAGCCCCAGCATTTT

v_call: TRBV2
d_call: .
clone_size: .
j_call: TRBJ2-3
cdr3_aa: CASMRYTQYF
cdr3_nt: TGTGCCAGCATGAGGTATACGCAGTATTTT

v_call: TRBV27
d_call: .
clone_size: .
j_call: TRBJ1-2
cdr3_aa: CASRATGRRGYTF
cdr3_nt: TGTGCCAGCAGAGCCACAGGCCGGAGGGGCTACACCTTC

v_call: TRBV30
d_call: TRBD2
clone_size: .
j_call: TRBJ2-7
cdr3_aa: CAWSDRAAGGEEQYF
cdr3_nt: TGTGCCTGGAGTGATCGGGCAGCGGGAGGGGAAGAGCAGTACTTC

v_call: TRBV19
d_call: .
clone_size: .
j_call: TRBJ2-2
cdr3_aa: CASSKAAPGTAGELFF
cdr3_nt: TGTGCCAGTAGTAAGGCCGCCCCTGGTACCGCCGGGGAGCTGTTTTTT

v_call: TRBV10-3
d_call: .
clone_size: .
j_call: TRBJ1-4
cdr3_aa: CAISGLMDEKLFF
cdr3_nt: TGTGCCATCAGTGGTTTGATGGATGAAAAACTGTTTTTT